This is a list of T cell receptor beta chains from one sample in a study of T-cell reconstitution after alpha-beta-depleted transplantation in children. TCRdb reanalysed the PCR reads using MiXCR and keeps one entry per CDR3 protein. The sample includes about 540,000 distinct CDR3 sequences, around 20% of them seen just once. The sequences come from PBMCs from the stem cell graft donor, collected from the stem cell graft. The receptors derive from a human donor who donated a stem cell graft to a child with acute lymphoblastic leukemia. CDR3s include the opening cysteine and the closing phenylalanine or tryptophan. Each record gives: D gene, clone size, J gene, V gene, CDR3 DNA, CDR3 protein. The D gene is left open where the match is weak. Size is stated for part of the rows, as once, few or many counts, or as a class when the clone is expanded.

d_gene: -
abundance: few
j_gene: TRBJ2-2
v_gene: TRBV12-5
CDR3nt: TGTGCTAGTGGTTTGGCCCTCCTCGGGGCCTCACGGACCGGGGAGCTGTTTTTT
CDR3aa: CASGLALLGASRTGELFF

d_gene: TRBD2
abundance: few
j_gene: TRBJ2-1
v_gene: TRBV7-9
CDR3nt: TGTGCCAGCAGCTGGACTAGCGGGAGGGCTATTGAGCAGTTCTTC
CDR3aa: CASSWTSGRAIEQFF

d_gene: TRBD2
abundance: few
j_gene: TRBJ2-5
v_gene: TRBV20-1
CDR3nt: TGCAGTGCTAGAGATCTCTGGCGGGAGGTGGAGACCCAGTACTTC
CDR3aa: CSARDLWREVETQYF

d_gene: -
abundance: -
j_gene: TRBJ2-7
v_gene: TRBV20-1
CDR3nt: TGCAGTGCTAGAGATTGGGACTCCTATTCATATGAGCAGTACTTC
CDR3aa: CSARDWDSYSYEQYF

d_gene: TRBD2
abundance: once
j_gene: TRBJ2-1
v_gene: TRBV18
CDR3nt: TGTGCCAGCTCACAAGCTAGCGGACTTACGAATGAGCAGTTCTTC
CDR3aa: CASSQASGLTNEQFF

d_gene: TRBD1
abundance: few
j_gene: TRBJ2-7
v_gene: TRBV4-1
CDR3nt: TGCGCCAGCAGCCAATGGACAGGGACCTACGAGCAGTACTTC
CDR3aa: CASSQWTGTYEQYF

d_gene: -
abundance: -
j_gene: TRBJ2-7
v_gene: TRBV20-1
CDR3nt: TGCAGTGCTAGAGATGGGGACTGGGCCTACGAGCAGTACTTC
CDR3aa: CSARDGDWAYEQYF

d_gene: TRBD1
abundance: -
j_gene: TRBJ1-2
v_gene: TRBV12-3/TRBV12-4
CDR3nt: TGTGCCAGCAGTATCCGGGACAGGGGAATTGGCTACACCTTC
CDR3aa: CASSIRDRGIGYTF

d_gene: TRBD2
abundance: -
j_gene: TRBJ2-7
v_gene: TRBV6-2/TRBV6-3
CDR3nt: TGTGCCAGCAGTCAAGGGCGAAGAAGCGGGGTCACCTACGAGCAGTACTTC
CDR3aa: CASSQGRRSGVTYEQYF

d_gene: -
abundance: once
j_gene: TRBJ1-1
v_gene: TRBV3-1
CDR3nt: TGTGCCAGCAGCCAAGAAAGTGGCTGGGACACTGAAGCTTTCTTT
CDR3aa: CASSQESGWDTEAFF

d_gene: TRBD2
abundance: -
j_gene: TRBJ2-1
v_gene: TRBV12-3/TRBV12-4
CDR3nt: TGTGCCAGCAGTTTACCCCTTGGCGGGAGAAGCTCCTACAATGAGCAGTTCTTC
CDR3aa: CASSLPLGGRSSYNEQFF

d_gene: TRBD2
abundance: -
j_gene: TRBJ2-7
v_gene: TRBV30
CDR3nt: TGTGCCTGGAGTCGGGGTCAGGGTGGCCTAGCGGGCCTCTACGAGCAGTACTTC
CDR3aa: CAWSRGQGGLAGLYEQYF

d_gene: -
abundance: -
j_gene: TRBJ2-7
v_gene: TRBV7-9
CDR3nt: TGTGCCAGCAGCTTAACCTCTTCTACGGGACTGACCTACGAGCAGTACTTC
CDR3aa: CASSLTSSTGLTYEQYF

d_gene: TRBD1
abundance: few
j_gene: TRBJ1-2
v_gene: TRBV6-1
CDR3nt: TGTGCCAGCAGTCCCGACAGGGGACGGGAATATGGCTACACCTTC
CDR3aa: CASSPDRGREYGYTF

d_gene: -
abundance: -
j_gene: TRBJ2-5
v_gene: TRBV12-3/TRBV12-4
CDR3nt: TGTGCCAGCAGTCCGCTCCTTTGGCAACCGGAGACCCAGTACTTC
CDR3aa: CASSPLLWQPETQYF

d_gene: TRBD2
abundance: -
j_gene: TRBJ2-7
v_gene: TRBV20-1
CDR3nt: TGCAGTGCTAAACCAAGGACTAGCGGGGACTACGAGCAGTACTTC
CDR3aa: CSAKPRTSGDYEQYF

d_gene: -
abundance: few
j_gene: TRBJ1-4
v_gene: TRBV7-9
CDR3nt: TGTGCCAGCAGCTCGCCAGGGTACAGTGAAAAACTGTTTTTT
CDR3aa: CASSSPGYSEKLFF

d_gene: -
abundance: -
j_gene: TRBJ2-1
v_gene: TRBV20-1
CDR3nt: TGCAGTGCTAGAGCGAGACCGGAGTGGGAGAATGAGCAGTTCTTC
CDR3aa: CSARARPEWENEQFF

d_gene: TRBD1
abundance: few
j_gene: TRBJ1-2
v_gene: TRBV20-1
CDR3nt: TGCAGTGCTAGACGACAGGGGGATGGAGGCTACACCTTC
CDR3aa: CSARRQGDGGYTF

d_gene: -
abundance: few
j_gene: TRBJ2-7
v_gene: TRBV29-1
CDR3nt: TGCAGCGCCGAAATTGGGGACAACTACGAGCAGTACTTC
CDR3aa: CSAEIGDNYEQYF

d_gene: -
abundance: -
j_gene: TRBJ2-1
v_gene: TRBV24-1
CDR3nt: TGTGCCACCAGTGATTGGGGAGACCGACCGGGCAATGAGCAGTTCTTC
CDR3aa: CATSDWGDRPGNEQFF

d_gene: -
abundance: -
j_gene: TRBJ1-2
v_gene: TRBV3-1
CDR3nt: TGTGCCAGCAGCCAAGACCCCTCAGAAAACTATGGCTACACCTTC
CDR3aa: CASSQDPSENYGYTF

d_gene: -
abundance: many
j_gene: TRBJ2-2
v_gene: TRBV5-1
CDR3nt: TGCGCCAGCAGCTTGGGAAGTGCGGACACCGGGGAGCTGTTTTTT
CDR3aa: CASSLGSADTGELFF

d_gene: -
abundance: -
j_gene: TRBJ1-4
v_gene: TRBV5-4
CDR3nt: TGTGCCAGCAGCTTGGAAATGTCGGTCATCAGAGGGACCAATAATGAAAAACTGTTTTTT
CDR3aa: CASSLEMSVIRGTNNEKLFF

d_gene: -
abundance: few
j_gene: TRBJ2-7
v_gene: TRBV9
CDR3nt: TGTGCCAGCAGCGTAGACGGGGATCCCTACGAGCAGTACTTC
CDR3aa: CASSVDGDPYEQYF

d_gene: -
abundance: -
j_gene: TRBJ2-4
v_gene: TRBV7-2
CDR3nt: TGTGCCAGCAGCTTAGACGGGGCTGGAAACATTCAGTACTTC
CDR3aa: CASSLDGAGNIQYF

d_gene: -
abundance: -
j_gene: TRBJ1-2
v_gene: TRBV20-1
CDR3nt: TGCAGTGCTAGGACAGAGAAACGCTATGGCTACACCTTC
CDR3aa: CSARTEKRYGYTF

d_gene: -
abundance: few
j_gene: TRBJ2-7
v_gene: TRBV10-3
CDR3nt: TGTGCCATCAGTGTTGGGGGCTCCTACGAGCAGTACTTC
CDR3aa: CAISVGGSYEQYF

d_gene: -
abundance: -
j_gene: TRBJ2-3
v_gene: TRBV11-2
CDR3nt: TGTGCCAGCAGCTTAAATATCGGCACAGATACGCAGTATTTT
CDR3aa: CASSLNIGTDTQYF

d_gene: TRBD2
abundance: -
j_gene: TRBJ2-1
v_gene: TRBV29-1
CDR3nt: TGCAGCGTTTGGGATAGCGGGAGCCGCAATGAGCAGTTCTTC
CDR3aa: CSVWDSGSRNEQFF

d_gene: -
abundance: -
j_gene: TRBJ2-3
v_gene: TRBV5-1
CDR3nt: TGCGCCAGCAGCTTTACAAGTGAGGGGCGGACAGATACGCAGTATTTT
CDR3aa: CASSFTSEGRTDTQYF

d_gene: -
abundance: once
j_gene: TRBJ1-4
v_gene: TRBV27
CDR3nt: TGTGCCAGCCTTGCCCTTTATGGAACTAATGAAAAACTGTTTTTT
CDR3aa: CASLALYGTNEKLFF

d_gene: -
abundance: few
j_gene: TRBJ2-7
v_gene: TRBV5-1
CDR3nt: TGCGCCAGCAGCTTGGTTTGGGGGGACTACGAGCAGTACTTC
CDR3aa: CASSLVWGDYEQYF

d_gene: -
abundance: few
j_gene: TRBJ2-1
v_gene: TRBV12-3/TRBV12-4
CDR3nt: TGTGCCAGCAGTACAGGGGACTTCTCCTACAATGAGCAGTTCTTC
CDR3aa: CASSTGDFSYNEQFF

d_gene: -
abundance: -
j_gene: TRBJ2-7
v_gene: TRBV11-2
CDR3nt: TGTGCCAGCAGCCCCCTGGGTAGCGGATCCTACGAGCAGTACTTC
CDR3aa: CASSPLGSGSYEQYF

d_gene: -
abundance: few
j_gene: TRBJ1-3
v_gene: TRBV15
CDR3nt: TGTGCCACCAGCAGAGATCGGTTCAGCGGAAACACCATATATTTT
CDR3aa: CATSRDRFSGNTIYF

d_gene: -
abundance: -
j_gene: TRBJ2-5
v_gene: TRBV5-1
CDR3nt: TGCGCCAGCAGCTTGTTGATCACCGAGATGTCCCAGTACTTC
CDR3aa: CASSLLITEMSQYF

d_gene: -
abundance: -
j_gene: TRBJ2-1
v_gene: TRBV5-1
CDR3nt: TGCGCCAGCAGCTCCGGGACGGGTAATGAGCAGTTCTTC
CDR3aa: CASSSGTGNEQFF

d_gene: -
abundance: few
j_gene: TRBJ1-2
v_gene: TRBV5-6
CDR3nt: TGTGCCAGCAGCTTAGGCAGTCCGGATGGCTACACCTTC
CDR3aa: CASSLGSPDGYTF

d_gene: -
abundance: -
j_gene: TRBJ1-1
v_gene: TRBV10-3
CDR3nt: TGTGCCATCGGCCGGGACGATGAAGCTTTCTTT
CDR3aa: CAIGRDDEAFF